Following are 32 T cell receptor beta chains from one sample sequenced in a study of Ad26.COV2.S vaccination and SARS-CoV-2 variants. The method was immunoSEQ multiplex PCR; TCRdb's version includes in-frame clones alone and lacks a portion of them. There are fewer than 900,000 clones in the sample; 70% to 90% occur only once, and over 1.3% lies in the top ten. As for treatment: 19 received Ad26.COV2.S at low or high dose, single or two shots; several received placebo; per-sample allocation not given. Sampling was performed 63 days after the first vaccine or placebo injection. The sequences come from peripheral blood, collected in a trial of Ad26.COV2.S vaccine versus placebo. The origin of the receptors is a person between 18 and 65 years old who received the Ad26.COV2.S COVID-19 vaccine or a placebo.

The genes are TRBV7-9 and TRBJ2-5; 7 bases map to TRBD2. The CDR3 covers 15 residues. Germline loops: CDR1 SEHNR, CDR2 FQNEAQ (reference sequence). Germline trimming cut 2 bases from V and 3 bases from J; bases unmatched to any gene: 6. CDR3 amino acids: CASSLPLAEKETQYF. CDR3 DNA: TGTGCCAGCAGCTTACCTCTAGCGGAAAAAGAGACCCAGTACTTC.

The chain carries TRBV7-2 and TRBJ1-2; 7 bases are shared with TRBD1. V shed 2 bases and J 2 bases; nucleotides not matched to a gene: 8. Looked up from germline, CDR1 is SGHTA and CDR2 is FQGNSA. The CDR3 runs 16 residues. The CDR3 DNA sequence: TGTGCCAGCAGCTTACCGTCACAGGGGTCGAACTATGGCTACACCTTC. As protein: CASSLPSQGSNYGYTF.

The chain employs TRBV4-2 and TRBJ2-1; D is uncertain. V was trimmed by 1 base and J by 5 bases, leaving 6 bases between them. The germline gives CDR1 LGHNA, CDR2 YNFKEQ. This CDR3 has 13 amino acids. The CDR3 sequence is CASSQGLNNEQFF. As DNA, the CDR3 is TGTGCCAGCAGCCAAGGACTGAACAATGAGCAGTTCTTC.

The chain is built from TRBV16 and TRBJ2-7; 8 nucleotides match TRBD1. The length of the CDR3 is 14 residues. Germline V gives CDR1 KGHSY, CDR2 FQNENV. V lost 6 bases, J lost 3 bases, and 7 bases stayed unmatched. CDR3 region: CASRGAGGLYEQYF. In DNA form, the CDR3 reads TGTGCCAGCAGAGGGGCAGGGGGCCTCTACGAGCAGTACTTC.

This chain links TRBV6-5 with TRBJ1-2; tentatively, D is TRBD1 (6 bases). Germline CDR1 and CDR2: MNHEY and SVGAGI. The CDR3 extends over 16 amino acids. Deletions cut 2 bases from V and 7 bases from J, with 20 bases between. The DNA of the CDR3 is TGTGCCAGCAGTTACGATGGGACACACTTCAAAGGTGGCTACACCTTC. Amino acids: CASSYDGTHFKGGYTF.

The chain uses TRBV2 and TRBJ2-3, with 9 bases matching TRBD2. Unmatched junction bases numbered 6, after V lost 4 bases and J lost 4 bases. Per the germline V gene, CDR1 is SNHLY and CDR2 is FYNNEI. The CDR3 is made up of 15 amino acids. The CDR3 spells CASSGGGGAADTQYF. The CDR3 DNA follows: TGTGCCAGCAGTGGGGGCGGGGGGGCCGCAGATACGCAGTATTTT. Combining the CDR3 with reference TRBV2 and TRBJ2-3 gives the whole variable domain EPEVTQTPSHQVTQMGQEVILRCVPISNHLYFYWYRQILGQKVEFLVSFYNNEISEKSEIFDDQFSVERPDGSNFTLKIRSTKLEDSAMYFCASSGGGGAADTQYFGPGTRLTVL.

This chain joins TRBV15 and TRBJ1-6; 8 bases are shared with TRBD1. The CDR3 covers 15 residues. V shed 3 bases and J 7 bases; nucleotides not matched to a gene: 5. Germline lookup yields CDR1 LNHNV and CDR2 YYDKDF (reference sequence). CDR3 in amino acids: CATSRDNRGNSPLHF. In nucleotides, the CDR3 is TGTGCCACCAGCAGGGATAACAGGGGGAATTCACCCCTCCACTTT.

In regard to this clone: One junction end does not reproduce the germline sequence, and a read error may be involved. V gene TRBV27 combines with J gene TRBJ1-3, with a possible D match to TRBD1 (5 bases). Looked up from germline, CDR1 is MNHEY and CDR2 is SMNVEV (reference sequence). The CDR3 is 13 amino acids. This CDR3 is CASSLSWGDTIYF. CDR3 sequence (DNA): TGTGCCAGCAGTCTATCATGGGGGGACACCATATATTTT.

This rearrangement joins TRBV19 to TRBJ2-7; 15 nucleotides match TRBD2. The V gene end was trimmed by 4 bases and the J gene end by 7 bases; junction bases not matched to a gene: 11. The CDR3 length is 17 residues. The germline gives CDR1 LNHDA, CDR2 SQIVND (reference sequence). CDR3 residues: CASSTPGLAGGPGEQYF. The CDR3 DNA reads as TGTGCCAGTAGTACCCCCGGACTAGCGGGAGGGCCGGGTGAGCAGTACTTC. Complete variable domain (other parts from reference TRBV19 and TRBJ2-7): DGGITQSPKYLFRKEGQNVTLSCEQNLNHDAMYWYRQDPGQGLRLIYYSQIVNDFQKGDIAEGYSVSREKKESFPLTVTSAQKNPTAFYLCASSTPGLAGGPGEQYFGPGTRLTVT.

This CDR3 is CASSLVGGRPREQFF. The DNA for the CDR3 is TGTGCCAGCAGCTTGGTGGGCGGGAGGCCCCGTGAGCAGTTCTTC. The rearrangement uses TRBV5-4 and TRBJ2-1, with 8 positions matching TRBD2. With V trimmed by 0 bases and J by 9 bases, 8 bases remained unmatched. This CDR3 contains 15 residues. Germline-derived CDR1 and CDR2 are SGHNT and YYREEE (reference sequence).

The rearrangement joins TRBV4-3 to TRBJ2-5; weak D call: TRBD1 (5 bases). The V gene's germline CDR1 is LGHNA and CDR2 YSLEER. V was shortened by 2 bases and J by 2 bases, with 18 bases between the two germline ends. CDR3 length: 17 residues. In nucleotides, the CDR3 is TGCGCCAGCAGCCAAAGAGTCGGCAGGGTCCAACAAGAGACCCAGTACTTC. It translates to CASSQRVGRVQQETQYF.

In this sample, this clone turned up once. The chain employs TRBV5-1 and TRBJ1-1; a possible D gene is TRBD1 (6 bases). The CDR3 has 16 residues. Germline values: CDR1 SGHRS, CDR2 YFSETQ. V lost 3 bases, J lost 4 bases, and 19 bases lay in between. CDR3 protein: CASSWGAGVVATEAFF. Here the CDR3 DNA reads TGCGCCAGCAGCTGGGGGGCTGGGGTGGTTGCCACTGAAGCTTTCTTT.

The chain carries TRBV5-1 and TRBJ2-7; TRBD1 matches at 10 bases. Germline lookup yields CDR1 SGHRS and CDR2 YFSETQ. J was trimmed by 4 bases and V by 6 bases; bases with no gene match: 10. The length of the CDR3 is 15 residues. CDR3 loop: CASNSIPGQGYEQYF. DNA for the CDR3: TGCGCCAGCAACTCGATTCCGGGACAGGGGTACGAGCAGTACTTC.

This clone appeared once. CDR3 region: CATSDPAGAYGYTF. The CDR3 coding sequence is TGTGCCACCAGTGACCCGGCAGGCGCCTATGGCTACACCTTC. This rearrangement joins TRBV24-1 to TRBJ1-2; D remains ambiguous. The CDR3 totals 14 residues. Trimming left V 4 bases short and J 4 bases short, with 12 bases between. The germline V gene has CDR1 KGHDR and CDR2 SFDVKD.

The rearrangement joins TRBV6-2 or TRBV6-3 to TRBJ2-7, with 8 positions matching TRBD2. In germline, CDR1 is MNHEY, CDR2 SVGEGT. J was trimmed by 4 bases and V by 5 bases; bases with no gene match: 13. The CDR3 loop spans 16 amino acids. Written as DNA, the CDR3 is TGTGCCAGCAGTCGCTCCTTGAGCGGGGGCGTATACGAGCAGTACTTC. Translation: CASSRSLSGGVYEQYF.

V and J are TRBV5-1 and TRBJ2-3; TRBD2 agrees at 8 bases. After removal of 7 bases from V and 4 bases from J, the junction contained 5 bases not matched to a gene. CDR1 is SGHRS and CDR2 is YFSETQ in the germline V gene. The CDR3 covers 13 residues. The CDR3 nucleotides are TGCGCCAGCGGGACGGGGGGGCCAGATACGCAGTATTTT. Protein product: CASGTGGPDTQYF.

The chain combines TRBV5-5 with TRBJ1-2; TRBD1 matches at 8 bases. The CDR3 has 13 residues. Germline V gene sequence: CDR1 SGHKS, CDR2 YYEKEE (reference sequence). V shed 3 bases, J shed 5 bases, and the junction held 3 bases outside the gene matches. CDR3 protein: CASSSGGVYGYTF. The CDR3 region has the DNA TGTGCCAGCAGCTCAGGGGGCGTATATGGCTACACCTTC. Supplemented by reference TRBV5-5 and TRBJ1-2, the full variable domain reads DAGVTQSPTHLIKTRGQQVTLRCSPISGHKSVSWYQQVLGQGPQFIFQYYEKEERGRGNFPDRFSARQFPNYSSELNVNALLLGDSALYLCASSSGGVYGYTFGSGTRLTVV.

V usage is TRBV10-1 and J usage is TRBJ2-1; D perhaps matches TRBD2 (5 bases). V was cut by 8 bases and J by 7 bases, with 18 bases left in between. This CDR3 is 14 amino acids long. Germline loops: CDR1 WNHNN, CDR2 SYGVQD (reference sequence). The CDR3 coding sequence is TGCGCCAGCGGAACCAGCGGAAGTCCGAATGAGCAGTTCTTC. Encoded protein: CASGTSGSPNEQFF.

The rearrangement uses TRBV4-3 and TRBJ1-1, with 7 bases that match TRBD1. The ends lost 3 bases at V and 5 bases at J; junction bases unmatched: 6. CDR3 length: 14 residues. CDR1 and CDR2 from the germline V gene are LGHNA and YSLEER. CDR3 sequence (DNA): TGCGCCAGCAGCCACGCTCAGGGGGGGACTGAAGCTTTCTTT. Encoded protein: CASSHAQGGTEAFF.

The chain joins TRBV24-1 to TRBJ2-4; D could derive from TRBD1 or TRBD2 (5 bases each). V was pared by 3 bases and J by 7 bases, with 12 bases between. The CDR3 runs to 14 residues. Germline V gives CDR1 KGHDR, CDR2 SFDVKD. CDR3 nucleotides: TGTGCCACCAGTGATCCGGGACCGGAGAACATTCAGTACTTC. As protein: CATSDPGPENIQYF.

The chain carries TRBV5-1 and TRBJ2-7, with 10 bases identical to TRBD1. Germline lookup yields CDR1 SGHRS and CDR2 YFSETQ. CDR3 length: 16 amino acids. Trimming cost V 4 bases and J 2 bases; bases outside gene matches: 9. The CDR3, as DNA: TGCGCCAGCAGCAAAGGGGGACAGGGGACAACCTACGAGCAGTACTTC. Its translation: CASSKGGQGTTYEQYF.

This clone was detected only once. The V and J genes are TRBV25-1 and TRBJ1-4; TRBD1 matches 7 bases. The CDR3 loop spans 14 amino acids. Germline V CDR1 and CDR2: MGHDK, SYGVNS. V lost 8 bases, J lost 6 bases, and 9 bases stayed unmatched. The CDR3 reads CASSTGAGDEKLFF. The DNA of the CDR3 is TGTGCCAGCTCTACAGGGGCTGGGGATGAAAAACTGTTTTTT.

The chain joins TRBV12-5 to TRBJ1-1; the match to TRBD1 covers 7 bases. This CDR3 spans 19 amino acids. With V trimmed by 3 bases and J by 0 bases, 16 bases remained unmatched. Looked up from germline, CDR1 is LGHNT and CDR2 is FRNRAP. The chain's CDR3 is CASGFILPGQLPLNTEAFF. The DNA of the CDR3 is TGTGCTAGTGGTTTTATTCTGCCGGGACAGCTTCCCTTGAACACTGAAGCTTTCTTT.

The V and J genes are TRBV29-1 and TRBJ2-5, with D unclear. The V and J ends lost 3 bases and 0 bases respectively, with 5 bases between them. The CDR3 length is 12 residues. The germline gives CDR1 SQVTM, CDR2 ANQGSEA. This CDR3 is CSVETHQETQYF. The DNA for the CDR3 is TGCAGCGTTGAGACCCACCAAGAGACCCAGTACTTC.

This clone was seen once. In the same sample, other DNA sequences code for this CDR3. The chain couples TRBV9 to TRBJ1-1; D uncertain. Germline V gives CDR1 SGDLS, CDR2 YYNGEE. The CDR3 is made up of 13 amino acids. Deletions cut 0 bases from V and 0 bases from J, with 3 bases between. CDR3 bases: TGTGCCAGCAGCGTAGACTTGAACACTGAAGCTTTCTTT. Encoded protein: CASSVDLNTEAFF.

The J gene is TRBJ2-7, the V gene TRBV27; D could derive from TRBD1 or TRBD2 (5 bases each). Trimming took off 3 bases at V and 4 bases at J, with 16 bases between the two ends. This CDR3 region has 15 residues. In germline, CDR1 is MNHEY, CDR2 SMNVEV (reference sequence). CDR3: CASSLGTGWVYEQYF. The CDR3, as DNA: TGTGCCAGCAGTTTGGGGACGGGGTGGGTATACGAGCAGTACTTC.

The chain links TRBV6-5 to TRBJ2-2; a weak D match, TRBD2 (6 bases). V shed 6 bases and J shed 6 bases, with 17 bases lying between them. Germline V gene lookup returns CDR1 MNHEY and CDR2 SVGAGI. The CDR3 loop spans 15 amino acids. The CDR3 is CASRLGGVLAGELFF. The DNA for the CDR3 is TGTGCCAGCAGGTTGGGCGGGGTATTAGCCGGGGAGCTGTTTTTT.

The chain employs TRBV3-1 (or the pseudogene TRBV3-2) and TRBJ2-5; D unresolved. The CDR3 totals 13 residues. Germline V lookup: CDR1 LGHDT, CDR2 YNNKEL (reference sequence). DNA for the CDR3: TGTGCTTCGGGTGAGAGCGCCGAAGAGACCCAGTACTTC. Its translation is CASGESAEETQYF.

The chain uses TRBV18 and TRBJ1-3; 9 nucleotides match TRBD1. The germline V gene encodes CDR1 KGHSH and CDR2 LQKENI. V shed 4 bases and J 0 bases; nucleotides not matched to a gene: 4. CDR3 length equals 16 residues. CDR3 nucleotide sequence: TGTGCCAGCTCACGACCGACAGGGGGCTCTGGAAACACCATATATTTT. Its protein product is CASSRPTGGSGNTIYF.

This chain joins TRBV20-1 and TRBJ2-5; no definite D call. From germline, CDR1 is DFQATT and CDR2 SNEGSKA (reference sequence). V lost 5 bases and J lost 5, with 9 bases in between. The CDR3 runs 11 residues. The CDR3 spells CSAASEETQYF. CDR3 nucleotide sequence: TGCAGTGCTGCGTCTGAGGAGACCCAGTACTTC.

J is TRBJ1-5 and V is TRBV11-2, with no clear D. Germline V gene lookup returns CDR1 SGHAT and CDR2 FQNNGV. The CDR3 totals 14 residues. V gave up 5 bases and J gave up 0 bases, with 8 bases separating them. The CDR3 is CASSRDNSNQPQHF. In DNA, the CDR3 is TGTGCCAGCAGCAGGGATAATAGCAATCAGCCCCAGCATTTT.

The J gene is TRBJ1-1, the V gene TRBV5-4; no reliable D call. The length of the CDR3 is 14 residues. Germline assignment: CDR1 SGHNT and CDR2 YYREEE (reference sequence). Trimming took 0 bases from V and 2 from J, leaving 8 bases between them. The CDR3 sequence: CASSLVDPNTEAFF. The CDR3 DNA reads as TGTGCCAGCAGCTTGGTGGACCCCAACACTGAAGCTTTCTTT.